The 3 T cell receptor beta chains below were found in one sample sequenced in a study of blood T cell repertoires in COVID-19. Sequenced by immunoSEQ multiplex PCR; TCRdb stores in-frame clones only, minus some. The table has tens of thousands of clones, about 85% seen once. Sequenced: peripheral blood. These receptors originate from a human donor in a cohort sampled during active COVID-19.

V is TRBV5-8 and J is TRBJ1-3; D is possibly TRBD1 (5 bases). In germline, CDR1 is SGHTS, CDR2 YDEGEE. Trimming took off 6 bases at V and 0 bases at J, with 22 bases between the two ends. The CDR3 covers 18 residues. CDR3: CASTRMGRALGSGNTIYF. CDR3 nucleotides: TGTGCCAGCACCCGGATGGGCAGGGCCCTCGGCTCTGGAAACACCATATATTTT.

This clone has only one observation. This CDR3 reads CASSARGASYGYTF. Here the CDR3 DNA reads TGTGCCAGCAGTGCCCGGGGGGCTAGCTATGGCTACACCTTC. This chain links TRBV2 with TRBJ1-2; TRBD1 is a possible D gene (6 bases). In germline, CDR1 is SNHLY, CDR2 FYNNEI. V lost 4 bases and J 4 bases, leaving 13 bases between the germline ends. The CDR3 runs to 14 residues.

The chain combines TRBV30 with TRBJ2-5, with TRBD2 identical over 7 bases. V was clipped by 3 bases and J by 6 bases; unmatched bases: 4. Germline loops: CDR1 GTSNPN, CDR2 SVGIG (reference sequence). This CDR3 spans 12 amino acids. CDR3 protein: CAWRGGSKTQYF. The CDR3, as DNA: TGTGCCTGGAGGGGGGGGTCGAAGACCCAGTACTTC.